This TCR beta chain was sequenced in a study of T-cell memory formation after mild COVID-19. Researchers used 5'RACE with constant-segment primers to make TCR alpha and TCR beta cDNA libraries that carry sample barcodes and UMIs. TCRdb re-derived calls from the 5' RACE reads in MiXCR, one entry per CDR3 protein. The repertoire holds about 270,000 distinct CDR3 sequences, with roughly 18% as singletons. Trimming took 7 bases from V and 7 from J, leaving 17 bases between them. This CDR3 contains 14 residues. Germline assignment: CDR1 MNHNS and CDR2 SASEGT. The table lists this clonotype with a few counts.

The chain employs TRBV6-1 and TRBJ2-1; the D gene is possibly TRBD1 (7 bases). The sequencing sample was made of PBMCs or a T cell subset sorted from them (not recorded which). The sequence came from a man aged 18 to 30 who had mild COVID-19 (a few samples of this study predate the infection). Cell type and time point are not known. CDR3 amino acids: CASKAGTVGNEQFF. The CDR3 region has the DNA TGTGCCAGCAAGGCGGGGACAGTGGGGAATGAGCAGTTCTTC.